This entry describes one TCR beta chain. This sample is part of a study of blood T cell repertoires in COVID-19. Study-level information: PBMCs, B-cell-depleted T cells, or T cells provided the cDNA or gDNA that made up the material.

The CDR3 covers 15 residues. Germline CDR1 is KGHSH and CDR2 is LQKENI. V trimming: 3 bases; J trimming: 8 bases; junction bases outside the gene matches: 12. TCRdb's copy holds only in-frame clones and misses some; the assay was immunoSEQ multiplex PCR. The table includes 350,000 to 550,000 clones, more than 85% detected once. This rearrangement joins TRBV18 to TRBJ1-2; TRBD1 matches at 7 bases. The TCR originated in a woman in her twenties or thirties with acute or convalescent COVID-19. Sequenced input: peripheral blood. The CDR3 DNA reads TGTGCCAGCTCACCGGGCCGGGCAACAGGGGACGGCTACACCTTC. Amino acid sequence: CASSPGRATGDGYTF.